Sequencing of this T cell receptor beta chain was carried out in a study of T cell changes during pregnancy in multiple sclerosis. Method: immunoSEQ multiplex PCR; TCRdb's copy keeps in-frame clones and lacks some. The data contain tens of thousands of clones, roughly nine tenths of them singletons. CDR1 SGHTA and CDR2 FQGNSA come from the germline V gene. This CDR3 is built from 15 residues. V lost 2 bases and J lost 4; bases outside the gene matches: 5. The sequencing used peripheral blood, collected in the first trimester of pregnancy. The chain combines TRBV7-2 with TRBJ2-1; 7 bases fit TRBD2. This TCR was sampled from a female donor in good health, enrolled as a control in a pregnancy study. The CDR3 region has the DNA TGTGCCAGCAGCTTAAACGGGGGGAAATACAATGAGCAGTTCTTC. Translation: CASSLNGGKYNEQFF.